The 31 T cell receptor beta chains in this list originate from one sample, sequenced in a study of post-analysis software for immune sequencing data. The antigens of these receptors remain unknown. The TCR beta cDNA libraries contained unique molecular identifiers. One entry per CDR3 protein results from TCRdb running MiXCR on the PCR reads. The sample has about 800,000 distinct CDR3 sequences; 30% are singletons. Study-wide results and caveats: TRBV segments more frequent in patients than in controls numbered roughly 5 and included TRBV5-6, TRBV5-1 and TRBV20-1.

Input material: blood. The receptors derive from a girl aged 5-17 years with multiple sclerosis.

This clonotype occurred a few times. The gene calls are TRBV7-8 and TRBJ2-7; D remains ambiguous. CDR3 length: 13 amino acids. The V end was cut by 5 bases, the J end by 4 bases, with 12 bases between. The V gene's germline CDR1 is SGHVS and CDR2 FQNEAQ. The CDR3 region is CASSDDIGYEQYF. CDR3 DNA sequence: TGTGCCAGCAGCGACGACATTGGTTACGAGCAGTACTTC.

This clonotype was observed a few times. The rearrangement links TRBV29-1 to TRBJ2-1; 12 bases are a match to TRBD1. This CDR3 has 13 amino acids. The trim removed 8 bases at V and 6 bases at J, leaving 5 bases unmatched. Per germline, CDR1 SQVTM and CDR2 ANQGSEA. The CDR3 sequence: CSWDRGQGNEQFF. CDR3 in DNA: TGCAGCTGGGACAGGGGGCAGGGCAATGAGCAGTTCTTC.

In its sample, this clonotype was seen a few times. The chain links TRBV28 to TRBJ1-2; D remains ambiguous. The CDR3 consists of 11 residues. CDR1 and CDR2 from the germline V gene are MDHEN and SYDVKM. Trimming left V 7 bases short and J 8 bases short, with 11 bases between. CDR3 region: CASKGSRGYTF. The CDR3 nucleotides are TGTGCCAGCAAGGGATCTAGGGGCTACACCTTC.

This clonotype was observed once. This chain links TRBV28 with TRBJ2-2; D gene ambiguous. This CDR3 region has 14 residues. V was pared by 3 bases and J by 0 bases, with 5 bases between. The V gene's germline CDR1 is MDHEN and CDR2 SYDVKM. CDR3 amino acids: CASSFPSNTGELFF. In DNA, the CDR3 is TGTGCCAGCAGTTTCCCCTCGAACACCGGGGAGCTGTTTTTT. Combining the CDR3 with reference TRBV28 and TRBJ2-2 gives the whole variable domain DVKVTQSSRYLVKRTGEKVFLECVQDMDHENMFWYRQDPGLGLRLIYFSYDVKMKEKGDIPEGYSVSREKKERFSLILESASTNQTSMYLCASSFPSNTGELFFGEGSRLTVL.

Only a few counts were recorded for this clonotype. The V gene is TRBV6-5, the J gene TRBJ1-4; D gene unclear. V was clipped by 4 bases and J by 2 bases, with 8 bases between them. The CDR3 is made up of 14 amino acids. The germline CDR1 and CDR2 sequences are MNHEY and SVGAGI. CDR3 nucleotide sequence: TGTGCCAGCAGTTCGTCGCGGACTAATGAAAAACTGTTTTTT. It codes for CASSSSRTNEKLFF.

The V gene is TRBV9, the J gene TRBJ1-5; D is unclear. Germline V gene lookup returns CDR1 SGDLS and CDR2 YYNGEE. CDR3 size: 14 residues. The ends were cut back, 2 bases at V and 7 bases at J, with 13 bases in the middle. The CDR3 protein is CASSVGGSGQPQHF. For the CDR3, the DNA is TGTGCCAGCAGCGTCGGAGGGAGCGGACAGCCCCAGCATTTT.

A few counts support this clonotype. The chain carries TRBV10-3 and TRBJ1-2; TRBD1 agrees at 10 bases. Germline V gives CDR1 ENHRY, CDR2 SYGVKD. The V gene end was trimmed by 4 bases and the J gene end by 10 bases; junction bases not matched to a gene: 6. The CDR3 runs to 13 residues. The CDR3 region has the DNA TGTGCCATCAGTGGGGGACAGGGGAATGCCTACACCTTC. Translating it yields CAISGGQGNAYTF.

This clonotype was picked up many times. In DNA, the CDR3 is TGTGCCAGCACAAACCGGGACTTCGGAAACATTCAGTACTTC. This translates into CASTNRDFGNIQYF. The chain carries TRBV12-3 or TRBV12-4 and TRBJ2-4; weak D call: TRBD2 (6 bases). The CDR3 consists of 14 residues. The V and J ends lost 7 bases and 6 bases respectively, with 16 bases between them.

The rearrangement joins TRBV28 to TRBJ2-5, with TRBD1 as a possible D gene (7 bases). This CDR3 has 14 residues. Trimming took off 7 bases at V and 4 bases at J, with 16 bases between the two ends. Germline loops: CDR1 MDHEN, CDR2 SYDVKM. Written as DNA, the CDR3 is TGTGCCAGCACCTTAGGAGGGGGCAGAGAGACCCAGTACTTC. Amino acids: CASTLGGGRETQYF. Full variable domain (rest looked up from reference TRBV28 and TRBJ2-5): DVKVTQSSRYLVKRTGEKVFLECVQDMDHENMFWYRQDPGLGLRLIYFSYDVKMKEKGDIPEGYSVSREKKERFSLILESASTNQTSMYLCASTLGGGRETQYFGPGTRLLVL.

This clonotype appeared a few times. V is TRBV28 and J is TRBJ2-1; a weak D match, TRBD1 (5 bases). From germline, CDR1 is MDHEN and CDR2 SYDVKM. The CDR3 sequence is 13 residues long. The germline V and J ends were trimmed by 3 bases and 7 bases, with 10 bases remaining between them. CDR3 nucleotide sequence: TGTGCCAGCAGTTTCGCAGGGCGGAATGAGCAGTTCTTC. Protein product: CASSFAGRNEQFF.

There are a few counts of this clonotype. The V and J genes are TRBV4-1 and TRBJ2-3, with D unclear. Germline CDR1 reads MGHRA; CDR2 reads YSYEKL. The CDR3 is made up of 16 amino acids. The germline V and J ends were trimmed by 0 bases and 4 bases, with 14 bases remaining between them. The CDR3 sequence is CASSQESAGAADTQYF. CDR3 in DNA: TGCGCCAGCAGCCAAGAGAGTGCTGGAGCTGCAGATACGCAGTATTTT.

This chain connects TRBV3-1 to TRBJ2-6; D not resolved. Germline V gene sequence: CDR1 LGHDT, CDR2 YNNKEL (reference sequence). Trimming cost V 2 bases and J 2 bases, with 1 base left between them. This CDR3 region has 13 residues. The DNA of the CDR3 is TGTGCCAGCAGCCAACCTGGGGCCAACGTCCTGACTTTC. Its protein product is CASSQPGANVLTF.

This clonotype was recorded at least ten times. The CDR3 sequence is CAISDRGGNEQFF. In DNA, the CDR3 is TGTGCCATCAGTGATAGGGGCGGTAATGAGCAGTTCTTC. The chain joins TRBV10-3 to TRBJ2-1; possibly TRBD1 for D (5 bases). V dropped 3 bases and J dropped 7 bases, with 10 bases sitting between them. The CDR3 sequence is 13 residues long. Germline loops: CDR1 ENHRY, CDR2 SYGVKD.

This clonotype was observed a handful of times. The gene calls are TRBV4-3 and TRBJ2-7; 10 bases are shared with TRBD2. Per the germline V gene, CDR1 is LGHNA and CDR2 is YSLEER. The CDR3 contains 15 residues. The ends lost 0 bases at V and 6 bases at J; junction bases unmatched: 5. DNA for the CDR3: TGCGCCAGCAGCCAAGACCTAGCGGGAGAGACCGAGCAGTACTTC. The encoded protein is CASSQDLAGETEQYF.

Worth noting for this clonotype: One end of the junction fails to match germline, which may point to a read error. The chain is built from TRBV7-9 and TRBJ1-2; no firm D call. Per germline, CDR1 SEHNR and CDR2 FQNEAQ (reference sequence). The CDR3 has 12 residues. CDR3 residues: CASSMADYGCTF. Written as DNA, the CDR3 is TGTGCCAGCAGCATGGCGGACTATGGCTGCACCTTC.

The V and J genes are TRBV7-2 and TRBJ1-2, with TRBD1 as a possible D gene (5 bases). CDR1 is SGHTA, CDR2 FQGNSA, per germline. Trimming cost V 6 bases and J 3 bases, with 14 bases left between them. The length of the CDR3 is 14 residues. Written as DNA, the CDR3 is TGTGCCAGCAGTCCGACAGCCGGCTACTATGGCTACACCTTC. Translated, it gives CASSPTAGYYGYTF.

The table lists this clonotype with a few counts. CDR3 region: CASSKGQGAYSPLHF. The CDR3, as DNA: TGCGCCAGCAGCAAAGGACAGGGGGCTTATTCACCCCTCCACTTT. The rearrangement uses TRBV5-1 and TRBJ1-6; the match to TRBD1 covers 11 bases. CDR3 length: 15 residues. V shed 4 bases, J shed 8 bases, and the junction held 5 bases outside the gene matches. Germline V gene data show CDR1 as SGHRS and CDR2 as YFSETQ. The variable domain in full, completed from reference TRBV5-1 and TRBJ1-6, reads KAGVTQTPRYLIKTRGQQVTLSCSPISGHRSVSWYQQTPGQGLQFLFEYFSETQRNKGNFPGRFSGRQFSNSRSEMNVSTLELGDSALYLCASSKGQGAYSPLHFGNGTRLTVT.

This clonotype was seen once. It may be a read error: a sequence one base away is much more abundant. V usage is TRBV10-2 and J usage is TRBJ2-1; 7 bases are a match to TRBD2. The germline V gene encodes CDR1 WSHSY and CDR2 SAAADI. Losses at the gene ends were 3 bases for V and 7 bases for J; bases not matched to a gene: 12. CDR3 length: 16 residues. CDR3 sequence: CASSEVPSGKWNEQFF. In nucleotides, the CDR3 is TGCGCCAGCAGTGAAGTCCCGAGCGGGAAGTGGAATGAGCAGTTCTTC.

This clonotype has only a few counts. V is TRBV27 and J is TRBJ2-7; 9 nucleotides match TRBD1. Germline V gene sequence: CDR1 MNHEY, CDR2 SMNVEV (reference sequence). The length of the CDR3 is 14 residues. V dropped 8 bases and J dropped 3; count of bases not matched to a gene: 8. DNA for the CDR3: TGTGCCAGCGGGGACAGGGCGGCCTTCTACGAGCAGTACTTC. This encodes CASGDRAAFYEQYF.

V is TRBV7-2 and J is TRBJ2-6; no clear D gene. Deletions cut 4 bases from V and 0 bases from J, with 13 bases between. Germline assignment: CDR1 SGHTA and CDR2 FQGNSA. The CDR3 runs to 17 residues. The CDR3 region has the DNA TGTGCCAGCAGCTCCCAGATAACATCCTCTGGGGCCAACGTCCTGACTTTC. It encodes CASSSQITSSGANVLTF. Supplemented by reference TRBV7-2 and TRBJ2-6, the full variable domain reads GAGVSQSPSNKVTEKGKDVELRCDPISGHTALYWYRQSLGQGLEFLIYFQGNSAPDKSGLPSDRFSAERTGGSVSTLTIQRTQQEDSAVYLCASSSQITSSGANVLTFGAGSRLTVL.

This chain connects TRBV20-1 to TRBJ2-7; either TRBD1 or TRBD2 may supply D (5 bases each). V was trimmed by 0 bases and J by 2 bases, leaving 14 bases between them. CDR3 length: 15 amino acids. CDR1 and CDR2 (germline): DFQATT, SNEGSKA (reference sequence). CDR3 DNA sequence: TGCAGTGCTAGAGATTTTAAGGGACCCGCCTACGAGCAGTACTTC. Its translation: CSARDFKGPAYEQYF.

In this sample, this clonotype turned up a few times. The chain carries TRBV6-6 and TRBJ2-1; D not certain. The CDR3 sequence is 14 residues long. The ends were cut back, 2 bases at V and 6 bases at J, with 11 bases in the middle. Germline CDR1 MNHNY, CDR2 SVGAGI (reference sequence). CDR3 loop: CASSYGELFNEQFF. Written as DNA, the CDR3 is TGTGCCAGCAGTTACGGCGAACTATTCAATGAGCAGTTCTTC.

V gene TRBV7-2 combines with J gene TRBJ1-2; D is uncertain. With 6 bases removed from V and 6 bases from J, the gap between germline ends came to 29 bases. The CDR3 contains 18 residues. Germline V CDR1 and CDR2: SGHTA, FQGNSA. The CDR3 DNA follows: TGTGCCAGCAGAGAGAACCCCCTACCGGGTGGGGAGATCAATGGCTACACCTTC. Amino acids: CASRENPLPGGEINGYTF. The entire variable domain, with the rest obtained from reference TRBV7-2 and TRBJ1-2, is as follows: GAGVSQSPSNKVTEKGKDVELRCDPISGHTALYWYRQSLGQGLEFLIYFQGNSAPDKSGLPSDRFSAERTGGSVSTLTIQRTQQEDSAVYLCASRENPLPGGEINGYTFGSGTRLTVV.

This clonotype came up a few times. V is TRBV6-2 or TRBV6-3 and J is TRBJ1-2; tentatively, D is TRBD1 (6 bases). Looked up from germline, CDR1 is MNHEY and CDR2 is SVGEGT. This CDR3 spans 14 amino acids. V lost 5 bases and J 8 bases, leaving 18 bases between the germline ends. CDR3: CASSHRDIADGYTF. The DNA of the CDR3 is TGTGCCAGCAGTCACCGGGACATAGCAGACGGCTACACCTTC.

J is TRBJ2-1 and V is TRBV11-2; 9 bases map to TRBD2. V was clipped by 2 bases and J by 7 bases; unmatched bases: 15. Per the germline V gene, CDR1 is SGHAT and CDR2 is FQNNGV. The CDR3 covers 18 residues. CDR3 in amino acids: CASSLRPMVERGENEQFF. CDR3 DNA: TGTGCCAGCAGCTTAAGGCCGATGGTTGAGCGGGGGGAGAATGAGCAGTTCTTC.

V usage is TRBV11-2 and J usage is TRBJ2-3; D is tentatively TRBD1 or TRBD2 (5 bases each). The CDR3 is 15 residues long. V was cut by 11 bases and J by 4 bases, with 22 bases left in between. The V gene's germline CDR1 is SGHAT and CDR2 FQNNGV. The CDR3 coding sequence is TGTGCCTCCCCGCCCCGGGGCCGCCTCCCAGATACGCAGTATTTT. This gives the protein CASPPRGRLPDTQYF.

This clonotype turned up a few times. The chain recombines TRBV12-3 or TRBV12-4 with TRBJ1-1; unclear D gene. The V and J ends lost 5 bases and 10 bases respectively, with 17 bases between them. The CDR3 has 13 residues. The CDR3 loop is CASSPLNAPPAFF. In nucleotides, the CDR3 is TGTGCCAGCAGTCCCCTGAATGCCCCCCCAGCTTTCTTT.

This rearrangement joins TRBV7-9 to TRBJ2-4; D may correspond to TRBD1 or TRBD2 (6 bases each). From germline, CDR1 is SEHNR and CDR2 FQNEAQ (reference sequence). This CDR3 is 16 amino acids long. Trimming removed 5 bases at V and 0 bases at J, with 14 bases between. This CDR3 reads CASSPPGGLAKNIQYF. For the CDR3, the DNA is TGTGCCAGCAGCCCCCCCGGGGGCCTAGCCAAAAACATTCAGTACTTC.

This clonotype was detected only a few times. The V and J genes are TRBV10-3 and TRBJ2-1; 8 bases agree with TRBD1. The length of the CDR3 is 14 residues. Trimming cost V 7 bases and J 0 bases; bases outside gene matches: 2. Germline CDR1 and CDR2: ENHRY and SYGVKD. Here the CDR3 reads CAITGQGSYNEQFF. Written as DNA, the CDR3 is TGTGCCATCACAGGACAGGGCTCCTACAATGAGCAGTTCTTC.

This chain uses TRBV24-1 with TRBJ2-5; D is unresolved. The V gene lost 5 bases and the J gene lost 5 bases, with 8 bases spanning the gap. The germline V gene has CDR1 KGHDR and CDR2 SFDVKD. This CDR3 spans 12 amino acids. The CDR3 loop is CATSGISETQYF. CDR3 DNA: TGTGCCACCAGTGGGATTTCGGAGACCCAGTACTTC.

This clonotype occurred a few times. This chain joins TRBV5-5 and TRBJ1-1; D uncertain. With 9 bases removed from V and 2 bases from J, the gap between germline ends came to 23 bases. The CDR3 is 16 amino acids. The germline V gene has CDR1 SGHKS and CDR2 YYEKEE (reference sequence). CDR3 sequence reads: CATNPRADKYNTEAFF. The CDR3, as DNA: TGTGCCACCAACCCGAGGGCAGACAAGTATAACACTGAAGCTTTCTTT.